This T cell receptor beta chain was captured by sequencing in a study of Graves' ophthalmopathy and Graves' hyperthyroidism (dated by TCRdb to 2016 to 2019). Notes on the research overall: Hyperthyroidism was considered stable if no progression to ophthalmopathy occurred within 18 months of follow-up. To tell Graves' ophthalmopathy apart from Graves' hyperthyroidism, and to predict which patients would progress to ophthalmopathy, the study relied on TCR beta repertoire signatures. In total, approximately 130 blood samples were TCR-sequenced: approximately 40 ophthalmopathy, some 72 hyperthyroidism and around 17 hyperthyroidism-to-ophthalmopathy patients. To explore V-J signatures that distinguish ophthalmopathy from hyperthyroidism, a discovery set of about 99 patients was enrolled, made up of under 50 with ophthalmopathy and around 60 with stable hyperthyroidism. For independent validation, a separate cohort was made up of 18 hyperthyroidism patients plus 17 patients who later progressed from hyperthyroidism to ophthalmopathy. In roughly 6 hyperthyroidism patients, the T-cell repertoires found in thyroid tissue were compared with those found in blood. Following sample collection, hyperthyroidism patients were given methimazole at a starting dose of 30 mg daily, and ophthalmopathy patients were given high-dose intravenous methylprednisolone. Findings and caveats that apply to the study as a whole: Among expanded thyroid clonotypes with frequency above 0.001, most also showed up in blood, which suggests that blood repertoires may reflect the thyroid immune response. In validation, the model predicted ophthalmopathy progression with about 71% sensitivity and 72% to 80% specificity; roughly 11 predicted patients were CT-confirmed with GO in a median of roughly 6.8 months. In cross-validation, the 13-signature model distinguished ophthalmopathy from stable hyperthyroidism with approximately 90% sensitivity and around 84% specificity, while in the test set the corresponding values were about 80% and 75%. Sample size was not predetermined statistically, and investigators were not blinded to group allocation.

TCR beta CDR3 regions were amplified from RNA transcripts for repertoire sequencing. The first round was an RT-PCR using HTBI primers with the Qiagen OneStep RT-PCR kit, and this first round was followed by a second-round multiplex PCR, then size selection and purification. The libraries underwent paired-end sequencing with 100 bp reads on an Illumina HiSeq2000. As for the authors' bioinformatics: SOAPnuke was used to process the reads, throwing out any read that had adapters, had uncalled bases, had a mean Phred below 15, or lacked an exact constant-primer or identifier match. High-quality paired reads were merged with COPE v1.2.5. Each unique nucleotide sequence was treated as a clonotype, and MiTCR v1.1 was used to align the clonotypes to the IMGT TRB V, D and J references. Only V-J combinations with frequency above 0.0001 were analysed, covering 98% to 99.2% of repertoires. A TCR clonal expansion and chaos score per V-J combination was defined as the ratio of F50 clonal expansion to chaos observed in the TCRdist matrix. Features were reduced by Welch's t-statistics and random forest to approximately 12 V-J combinations, which fed a naive Bayes classifier. Thyroid-blood repertoire similarity was quantified with the Morisita-Horn index. TCRdb's own reprocessing of the public reads used fastp at Q25 and MiXCR and kept productive beta chains. Merged by CDR3 protein, the rows form single entries marked with the most common genes and DNA. Clone size and V and J calls follow TCRdb, not the original study. The sample records more than 1,000,000 distinct CDR3 sequences, about two fifths of which are singletons. Of the sample, 11% is held by the ten largest clones.

Many counts were recorded for this clonotype. The antigen it binds to is not known. Base qualities are missing; no much larger clone stands one base away. The hyperthyroidism patients were 18 to 65 years old and newly diagnosed, with a disease duration of less than 2 months. Anyone with other autoimmune diseases, uncontrolled infections, pregnancy or lactation was excluded from the study. Diagnosis relied on clinical symptoms, serum thyroxine, TRAb, thyroid ultrasound and orbital computed tomography. Total RNA was extracted with Trizol reagent and quality-checked on an Agilent 2100 Bioanalyzer. V drops 6 bases and J drops 1 base, leaving 12 bases in between. The CDR3 contains 14 residues, cysteine and phenylalanine counted. The sequence is cut down to CDR3 DNA, 42 bases in frame from base 1. Per the germline V gene, SNHLY is the CDR1 and FYNNEI is the CDR2.

The sequencing sample was made of peripheral blood or thyroid tissue (not recorded which). This receptor was taken from an adult man with Graves' hyperthyroidism. Recombination joined TRBV2 with TRBJ2-5; matching of 5 bases hints at TRBD1 as the D gene. The CDR3 reads as follows: CASSYDSAQETQYF. The sequenced DNA: TGTGCCAGCAGCTATGACAGTGCCCAAGAGACCCAGTACTTC.